Following are 20 T cell receptor beta chains from one sample sequenced in a study of T cell responses to AZD1222 COVID-19 vaccine (dated by TCRdb to about 2021). The protocol used for the library was the immunoSEQ multiplex PCR assay. Here the immuneACCESS table is served through TCRdb, limited to in-frame sequences with V and J called. Missing clones are a known gap in these copies; in checked studies unresolved V genes cover under half, and the rest lacks a known reason. This sample gives around 160,000 clones in total; 85% to 95% of them show up just once. The top ten constitute roughly 5.6% of the sample. The meaning of the sample's time point label: about 28 days (+/-7) after the second vaccine dose. Source: peripheral blood, taken 28 days after the second AZD1222 dose. All receptors derive from an adult who received the AZD1222 COVID-19 vaccine.

The J gene is TRBJ2-4, the V gene TRBV5-5, with D perhaps matching TRBD1 (5 bases). The CDR3 has 16 amino acids. Germline values: CDR1 SGHKS, CDR2 YYEKEE (reference sequence). Between the trimmed V and J ends, which lost 6 bases and 0 bases, there was a span of 16 bases. The CDR3 bases are TGTGCCAGCACCCACTGGGGCACTCTAGCCAAAAACATTCAGTACTTC. This encodes CASTHWGTLAKNIQYF.

This chain uses TRBV6-1 with TRBJ2-7, with D uncertain. The CDR3 is 14 residues long. Trimming stripped 3 bases from V and 2 bases from J, with 11 bases between. Germline V gives CDR1 MNHNS, CDR2 SASEGT. The CDR3 coding sequence is TGTGCCAGCAGTGACGCCGGGCGAGCCTACGAGCAGTACTTC. It translates to CASSDAGRAYEQYF.

The rearrangement joins TRBV6-2 or TRBV6-3 to TRBJ1-1; D not resolved. This CDR3 comprises 14 residues. Per germline, CDR1 MNHEY and CDR2 SVGEGT. The germline V and J ends were trimmed by 2 bases and 0 bases, with 7 bases remaining between them. CDR3 region: CASSYGRVNTEAFF. CDR3 nucleotide sequence: TGTGCCAGCAGTTACGGGCGGGTGAACACTGAAGCTTTCTTT.

This chain links TRBV6-5 with TRBJ1-6, with D possibly matching TRBD1 (5 bases). Per germline, CDR1 MNHEY and CDR2 SVGAGI. This CDR3 comprises 13 residues. Between the trimmed V and J ends, which lost 2 bases and 15 bases, there was a span of 14 bases. The CDR3 protein is CASSYIRRQGLHF. The CDR3 DNA reads TGTGCCAGCAGTTACATTCGCAGGCAGGGCCTCCACTTT.

This clone was observed once. The rearrangement uses TRBV30 and TRBJ2-1, with TRBD2 matching 8 bases. Germline CDR1 is GTSNPN and CDR2 is SVGIG (reference sequence). The CDR3 is 12 amino acids. The J segment lost 8 bases and the V segment lost 4 bases, leaving 4 bases of the junction unmatched. The CDR3 DNA is TGTGCCTGGACAACTAGCGGCCATGAGCAGTTCTTC. It yields the protein CAWTTSGHEQFF.

This chain uses TRBV9 with TRBJ2-4, with 8 bases that match TRBD2. The CDR3 contains 15 residues. The junction had 12 bases not matched to a gene; V was cut back by 4 bases and J by 9 bases. CDR1 and CDR2 (germline): SGDLS, YYNGEE. CDR3 sequence: CASSSPEREWGIQYF. The DNA for the CDR3 is TGTGCCAGCAGCTCCCCGGAGCGGGAGTGGGGCATTCAGTACTTC. Filled out from reference TRBV9 and TRBJ2-4, the complete variable domain reads DSGVTQTPKHLITATGQRVTLRCSPRSGDLSVYWYQQSLDQGLQFLIQYYNGEERAKGNILERFSAQQFPDLHSELNLSSLELGDSALYFCASSSPEREWGIQYFGAGTRLSVL.

This rearrangement joins TRBV27 to TRBJ2-2, with D hard to call. V was shortened by 2 bases and J by 3 bases, with 1 base between the two germline ends. Germline V gene lookup returns CDR1 MNHEY and CDR2 SMNVEV (reference sequence). The CDR3 has 12 amino acids. The CDR3 loop reads CASSLHTGELFF. CDR3 DNA sequence: TGTGCCAGCAGTTTACACACCGGGGAGCTGTTTTTT.

The J gene is TRBJ1-2, the V gene TRBV28; D unresolved. V lost 3 bases and J lost 4, with 9 bases in between. The V gene's germline CDR1 is MDHEN and CDR2 SYDVKM. The CDR3 is made up of 13 amino acids. The CDR3 DNA is TGTGCCAGCAGTTTCCAGATCGGCTATGGCTACACCTTC. Translated, it gives CASSFQIGYGYTF.

With regard to this clone: The same CDR3 can be traced to other DNA sequences in this sample. The CDR3 protein is CAWRVSGANVLTF. The CDR3 DNA reads TGTGCCTGGAGAGTCTCTGGGGCCAACGTCCTGACTTTC. The chain links TRBV30 to TRBJ2-6; D unclear. V lost 3 bases, J lost 0 bases, and 3 bases lay in between. CDR1 GTSNPN and CDR2 SVGIG come from the germline V gene (reference sequence). The CDR3 totals 13 residues.

The rearrangement uses TRBV10-3 and TRBJ2-5, with TRBD2 matching 9 bases. Germline V CDR1 and CDR2: ENHRY, SYGVKD. Losses at the gene ends were 8 bases for V and 4 bases for J; bases not matched to a gene: 5. The CDR3 sequence is 13 residues long. The CDR3 nucleotides read TGTGCCATCGCGGTAGCGGGAGCAGAGACCCAGTACTTC. Protein: CAIAVAGAETQYF.

The V and J genes are TRBV28 and TRBJ1-2; D is undetermined. V dropped 8 bases and J dropped 1 base, with 17 bases sitting between them. Germline lookup yields CDR1 MDHEN and CDR2 SYDVKM. This CDR3 has 15 amino acids. In DNA form, the CDR3 reads TGTGCCAGCCGATTCCCCGGGAGTCTTAACTATGGCTACACCTTC. This translates into CASRFPGSLNYGYTF.

The chain is built from TRBV6-1 and TRBJ1-4; D not certain. The ends were cut back, 4 bases at V and 0 bases at J, with 18 bases in the middle. This CDR3 is 18 amino acids long. Germline CDR1 and CDR2: MNHNS and SASEGT. The CDR3 protein is CASSGASLSFATNEKLFF. The CDR3 region has the DNA TGTGCCAGCAGTGGAGCTAGTCTTTCATTTGCAACTAATGAAAAACTGTTTTTT.

The chain has TRBV25-1 and TRBJ2-6; D is uncertain. The germline V gene encodes CDR1 MGHDK and CDR2 SYGVNS. Trimming shortened V by 2 bases and J by 4 bases, and 18 bases separated the two germline ends. The CDR3 extends over 18 amino acids. The CDR3 sequence: CASSEPERRPSGANVLTF. The DNA of the CDR3 is TGTGCCAGCAGTGAACCGGAACGGCGACCCTCCGGGGCCAACGTCCTGACTTTC.

The chain carries TRBV19 and TRBJ1-6; 7 nucleotides align to TRBD1. Germline V lookup: CDR1 LNHDA, CDR2 SQIVND (reference sequence). J lost 3 bases, V lost 4 bases, and 6 bases had no gene match. This CDR3 region has 16 residues. DNA for the CDR3: TGTGCCAGTAGTACCGGGACAGCTTTCTATAATTCACCCCTCCACTTT. Translated, it gives CASSTGTAFYNSPLHF.

V gene TRBV19 combines with J gene TRBJ2-7, with D maybe TRBD1 (6 bases). Trimming stripped 5 bases from V and 2 bases from J, with 13 bases between. There are 14 residues in the CDR3. Germline CDR1 is LNHDA and CDR2 is SQIVND (reference sequence). CDR3 sequence: CASSLRQVPYEQYF. As DNA, the CDR3 is TGTGCCAGTAGTCTACGACAGGTCCCCTACGAGCAGTACTTC.

The chain recombines TRBV11-2 with TRBJ2-7; D might be TRBD2 (6 bases). The CDR3 runs 14 residues. V was trimmed by 5 bases and J by 13 bases, leaving 24 bases between them. Germline values: CDR1 SGHAT, CDR2 FQNNGV. For the CDR3, the DNA is TGTGCCAGCAGCCCCGCAAGTCTGGAGGGCGGATCTTACTTC. It is translated as CASSPASLEGGSYF.

The chain has TRBV2 and TRBJ1-5, with D unclear. V lost 4 bases and J 2 bases, leaving 6 bases between the germline ends. The CDR3 loop spans 13 amino acids. The V gene's germline CDR1 is SNHLY and CDR2 FYNNEI. CDR3 in DNA: TGTGCCAGCAGTGCATGGGGCAATCAGCCCCAGCATTTT. Its protein product is CASSAWGNQPQHF.

The chain links TRBV3-1 (or the pseudogene TRBV3-2) to TRBJ1-6; D unresolved. The CDR3 loop spans 17 amino acids. Between the trimmed V and J ends, which lost 10 bases and 0 bases, there was a span of 19 bases. Germline values: CDR1 LGHDT, CDR2 YNNKEL (reference sequence). CDR3 nucleotide sequence: TGTGCCAACTCTGACCACAGACCCAGCTCCTATAATTCACCCCTCCACTTT. This sequence encodes CANSDHRPSSYNSPLHF.

A single count supports this clone. The rearrangement uses TRBV6-2 or TRBV6-3 and TRBJ2-1; the match to TRBD2 covers 10 bases. CDR1 and CDR2 (germline): MNHEY, SVGEGT. V was pared by 2 bases and J by 5 bases, with 6 bases of the junction left unmatched. The length of the CDR3 is 16 residues. CDR3 in DNA: TGTGCCAGCAGTTACGGGTTAGCGGGAGGAGACAATGAGCAGTTCTTC. Translated, it gives CASSYGLAGGDNEQFF.

The chain has TRBV19 and TRBJ2-2, with unresolved D. The ends were cut back, 8 bases at V and 0 bases at J, with 16 bases in the middle. The germline V gene has CDR1 LNHDA and CDR2 SQIVND (reference sequence). This CDR3 is built from 16 residues. The CDR3: CASSTPGPSNTGELFF. CDR3 sequence (DNA): TGTGCCAGTTCTACCCCAGGCCCCTCGAACACCGGGGAGCTGTTTTTT. Full variable domain (outside the CDR3, taken from reference TRBV19 and TRBJ2-2): DGGITQSPKYLFRKEGQNVTLSCEQNLNHDAMYWYRQDPGQGLRLIYYSQIVNDFQKGDIAEGYSVSREKKESFPLTVTSAQKNPTAFYLCASSTPGPSNTGELFFGEGSRLTVL.